This passage covers 27 T cell receptor beta chains from one sample sequenced in a study of glioma-infiltrating T cells. Amplification of TCR alpha and beta CDR3 regions from RNA used iRepertoire nested multiplex PCR. TCRdb analysed the multiplex PCR reads with MiXCR anew, one entry per CDR3 protein. The sample comprises about 400,000 distinct CDR3 sequences, 41% of which are singletons, and 9.5% to 15% rests with the top ten. Sample: glioma tissue, nonneoplastic brain tissue, or PBMCs (not recorded which). Receptor source: a human donor with low-grade glioma or glioblastoma, undergoing nonglioma brain surgery, or in good health (not recorded which).

This clonotype appeared once. The chain couples TRBV7-9 to TRBJ1-1; possibly TRBD1 for D (6 bases). The CDR3 consists of 15 residues. The V and J ends lost 6 bases and 0 bases respectively, with 14 bases between them. CDR1 SEHNR and CDR2 FQNEAQ come from the germline V gene (reference sequence). The CDR3, as DNA: TGTGCCAGCAGGTTAATTCGGGACATGAACACTGAAGCTTTCTTT. It is translated as CASRLIRDMNTEAFF.

The rearrangement uses TRBV7-2 and TRBJ2-3; the match to TRBD1 covers 8 bases. The germline gives CDR1 SGHTA, CDR2 FQGNSA. CDR3 length: 16 residues. With V trimmed by 0 bases and J by 4 bases, 6 bases remained unmatched. CDR3 protein: CASSLAPGGPSDTQYF. In DNA, the CDR3 is TGTGCCAGCAGCTTAGCGCCAGGGGGCCCCTCAGATACGCAGTATTTT.

At least ten counts were recorded for this clonotype. The CDR3 bases are TGCAGTGCTCCGAGACAGGGAGAGACCCAGTACTTC. Residues: CSAPRQGETQYF. The chain uses TRBV20-1 and TRBJ2-5; the match to TRBD1 covers 7 bases. The CDR3 runs 12 residues. Germline V gene data show CDR1 as DFQATT and CDR2 as SNEGSKA (reference sequence). The V and J ends lost 5 bases and 4 bases, in that order; junction bases with no gene match: 4.

On this clonotype: This clone may be a read error of a much larger clone one base away. The CDR3 carries no conserved terminal phenylalanine or tryptophan, so it likely arises from a read error. This chain links TRBV6-2 or TRBV6-3 with TRBJ2-4, with D possibly being TRBD1 (5 bases). V lost 6 bases and J 1 base, leaving 7 bases between the germline ends. CDR1 and CDR2 (germline): MNHEY, SVGEGT. CDR3 size: 13 residues. The CDR3 is CASRQEAKNIQYL. CDR3 sequence (DNA): TGTGCCAGCAGACAGGAGGCCAAAAACATTCAGTACCTC.

Turning to this clonotype: A much larger clone differs from this one at a single base, so this may be a read error. The genes are TRBV6-2 or TRBV6-3 and TRBJ2-7; D not certain. Germline V gives CDR1 MNHEY, CDR2 SVGEGT. The CDR3 is 14 residues long. V was shortened by 0 bases and J by 5 bases, with 11 bases between the two germline ends. CDR3 protein: CASSYSRSSHEQYF. Written as DNA, the CDR3 is TGTGCCAGCAGTTACTCCCGCAGTTCCCACGAGCAGTACTTC.

The chain has TRBV4-1 and TRBJ2-7, with a tentative D call TRBD1 (5 bases). This CDR3 region has 15 residues. The ends were cut back, 4 bases at V and 3 bases at J, with 16 bases in the middle. The germline gives CDR1 MGHRA, CDR2 YSYEKL. The CDR3 region has the DNA TGCGCCAGCAGCCTGGTTATAGGCAGGGACTACGAGCAGTACTTC. This gives the protein CASSLVIGRDYEQYF.

This clonotype was observed a handful of times. V is TRBV28 and J is TRBJ2-7, with 7 bases fitting TRBD2. The CDR3 runs to 14 residues. The V gene end was trimmed by 2 bases and the J gene end by 2 bases; junction bases not matched to a gene: 3. CDR1 and CDR2 (germline): MDHEN, SYDVKM. CDR3 nucleotides: TGTGCCAGCAGTTTAAGCGGGACCCCCTACGAGCAGTACTTC. This codes for CASSLSGTPYEQYF.

Only a few counts were recorded for this clonotype. The chain couples TRBV6-2 or TRBV6-3 to TRBJ1-1, with no clear D. CDR1 and CDR2 from the germline V gene are MNHEY and SVGEGT. With 1 base removed from V and 3 bases from J, the gap between germline ends came to 12 bases. CDR3 length equals 15 residues. The CDR3, as DNA: TGTGCCAGCAGTTACTTAGTCCCTTGGGACACTGAAGCTTTCTTT. This sequence encodes CASSYLVPWDTEAFF.

In its sample, this clonotype was seen a few times. The junction does not match germline at one end; this may be a read error. The chain uses TRBV6-2 or TRBV6-3 and TRBJ2-1, with a tentative D call TRBD2 (5 bases). The CDR3 covers 13 residues. Germline CDR1 and CDR2: MNHEY and SVGEGT. The CDR3: CASSGLAYNKQFF. In DNA form, the CDR3 reads TGTGCCAGCAGTGGACTGGCCTACAATAAGCAGTTCTTC.

There are many counts of this clonotype. V and J are TRBV27 and TRBJ2-2; 10 bases map to TRBD2. V lost 5 bases and J lost 4; bases outside the gene matches: 13. This CDR3 comprises 18 residues. Germline loops: CDR1 MNHEY, CDR2 SMNVEV (reference sequence). As DNA, the CDR3 is TGTGCCAGCAGTCGAGGCCCAGCTAGCGGGAGTGTCACCGGGGAGCTGTTTTTT. Protein sequence: CASSRGPASGSVTGELFF.

The rearrangement links TRBV28 to TRBJ1-2; 10 positions agree with TRBD1. The CDR3 extends over 15 amino acids. Germline lookup yields CDR1 MDHEN and CDR2 SYDVKM. The V and J ends lost 5 bases and 8 bases, in that order; junction bases with no gene match: 11. CDR3 protein: CASSLQPGQGNGYTF. CDR3 coding DNA: TGTGCCAGCAGTCTCCAACCGGGACAGGGGAACGGCTACACCTTC.

To note about this clonotype: A much larger clone is a single base away; this may be a read error. The chain combines TRBV28 with TRBJ2-1, with D possibly matching TRBD1 (6 bases). The germline gives CDR1 MDHEN, CDR2 SYDVKM. The CDR3 has 20 residues. CDR3 sequence (DNA): TGTGCCGGCAGTCTCTCCTTCCGGGACACCCCTACGAGCTCCTACAATGAGCAGTTCTTC. This gives the protein CAGSLSFRDTPTSSYNEQFF.

This clonotype is a singleton in its sample. A read error may be the cause here, since a much bigger clone is one base away. The chain is built from TRBV27 and TRBJ2-2; possibly TRBD1 or TRBD2 for D (6 bases each). The CDR3 sequence is 14 residues long. CDR1 is MNHEY and CDR2 is SMNVEV in the germline V gene (reference sequence). CDR3 bases: TGTGCCAGCAGGGGCCGGAGGGACACCGGGGGGCTGTTTTTT. This codes for CASRGRRDTGGLFF.

About this clonotype itself: The junction shows a germline mismatch at one end, possibly a read error. CDR3 loop: CASSRTSGTSYNGQFF. The CDR3 bases are TGCGCCAGCAGCCGGACTAGCGGGACATCCTACAATGGGCAGTTCTTC. J is TRBJ2-1 and V is TRBV4-1, with 12 bases matching TRBD2. Germline V gene sequence: CDR1 MGHRA, CDR2 YSYEKL. CDR3 length: 16 amino acids.

This clonotype was seen a few times. The chain carries TRBV7-9 and TRBJ1-5; D possibly corresponds to TRBD1 (5 bases). This CDR3 is built from 15 residues. Germline loops: CDR1 SEHNR, CDR2 FQNEAQ (reference sequence). The V and J ends lost 5 bases and 7 bases respectively, with 18 bases between them. DNA for the CDR3: TGTGCCAGCAGCCCCTTAGGGAGCGGGACGCAGCCCCAGCATTTT. Its protein is CASSPLGSGTQPQHF.

This chain joins TRBV20-1 and TRBJ2-5, with D perhaps TRBD2 (7 bases). Trimming took off 7 bases at V and 7 bases at J, with 28 bases between the two ends. CDR3 length: 16 residues. The germline CDR1 and CDR2 sequences are DFQATT and SNEGSKA (reference sequence). In DNA, the CDR3 is TGCAGTGTCGCGGAGGGGGGGGGTCCTCAAGAACGGACCCAGTACTTC. This sequence encodes CSVAEGGGPQERTQYF.

J is TRBJ2-5 and V is TRBV7-2; D remains unclear. Germline V gene sequence: CDR1 SGHTA, CDR2 FQGNSA. Trimming stripped 5 bases from V and 9 bases from J, with 19 bases between. The CDR3 runs to 14 residues. This CDR3 is CASSPDPTSLAQYF. CDR3 nucleotides: TGTGCCAGCAGCCCCGATCCGACATCGTTGGCCCAGTACTTC.

Comment on this clonotype: Since the CDR3 does not end with the conserved phenylalanine or tryptophan, this likely comes from a read error. The V call is TRBV7-9, the J call TRBJ2-1; the match to TRBD2 covers 8 bases. The CDR3 has 17 amino acids. The ends lost 5 bases at V and 4 bases at J; junction bases unmatched: 13. Germline V CDR1 and CDR2: SEHNR, FQNEAQ (reference sequence). CDR3 amino acids: CASSPPSGRLSYNEQFS. For the CDR3, the DNA is TGTGCCAGCAGCCCCCCCAGCGGGAGACTCTCATACAATGAGCAGTTCTCC.

J is TRBJ2-7 and V is TRBV28; 16 positions agree with TRBD2. With 5 bases clipped from V and 4 bases from J, the junction kept 11 bases outside the gene matches. The CDR3 sequence is 18 residues long. Germline V gene data show CDR1 as MDHEN and CDR2 as SYDVKM. The CDR3 protein is CASSASPGLAGGKYEQYF. CDR3 sequence (DNA): TGTGCCAGCAGTGCCAGCCCGGGACTAGCGGGAGGGAAGTACGAGCAGTACTTC.

V and J are TRBV14 and TRBJ1-2, with D possibly TRBD1 on 5 matching bases. Germline V lookup: CDR1 SGHDN, CDR2 FVKESK. The CDR3 runs 15 residues. Trimming shortened V by 4 bases and J by 4 bases, and 16 bases separated the two germline ends. The CDR3 sequence: CASSPLMDTSYGYTF. CDR3 sequence (DNA): TGTGCCAGCAGCCCCCTGATGGACACGAGCTATGGCTACACCTTC.

A remark on this clonotype: A much larger clone differs from this one at a single base, so this may be a read error. The chain is built from TRBV20-1 and TRBJ2-1; maybe TRBD2 (6 bases). Germline CDR1 reads DFQATT; CDR2 reads SNEGSKA (reference sequence). This CDR3 region has 16 residues. Trimming shortened V by 8 bases and J by 7 bases, and 27 bases separated the two germline ends. For the CDR3, the DNA is TGCAGTTCTAATTACCCGGGACTTGCGGTTAGGAATGAGCAGTTCTTC. Translating gives CSSNYPGLAVRNEQFF.

Turning to this clonotype: One junction end disagrees with the germline gene, perhaps due to a read error. V is TRBV4-1 and J is TRBJ2-5, with a tentative D call TRBD2 (5 bases). CDR3 length: 13 residues. Germline CDR1 MGHRA, CDR2 YSYEKL. The CDR3 here is CASSSRVQETQYF. CDR3 nucleotide sequence: TGTGCCAGCAGCTCGAGGGTCCAAGAGACCCAGTACTTC.

The J gene is TRBJ1-1, the V gene TRBV10-3; no firm D call. With 0 bases removed from V and 2 bases from J, the gap between germline ends came to 19 bases. Germline loops: CDR1 ENHRY, CDR2 SYGVKD. The CDR3 spans 18 residues. The CDR3 nucleotides are TGTGCCATCAGTGAGTCCGTACTGCGTAGGGTTGGAAACACTGAAGCTTTCTTT. Protein: CAISESVLRRVGNTEAFF.

About this clonotype itself: Given a much more abundant clone one base away, this may be a read error. V is TRBV27 and J is TRBJ1-2; D call uncertain. V was clipped by 3 bases and J by 6 bases, with 11 bases between them. The germline CDR1 and CDR2 sequences are MNHEY and SMNVEV (reference sequence). The CDR3 covers 13 residues. The CDR3 nucleotides are TGTGCCAGCAGTTTTTCCTCGGTGGATGGCTACACCTTC. It specifies CASSFSSVDGYTF.

Details on this clonotype: A much larger clone differs from this one at a single base, so this may be a read error. The genes are TRBV7-2 and TRBJ2-7; 7 bases fit TRBD1. Germline V CDR1 and CDR2: SGHTA, FQGNSA. V was pared by 5 bases and J by 2 bases, with 12 bases of the junction left unmatched. CDR3 length: 16 amino acids. In DNA form, the CDR3 reads TGTGCCAGCAGCCAAGCGGACCGGCAGGGGGCCTACGAGCAGTACTTC. Amino acid sequence: CASSQADRQGAYEQYF.

The chain combines TRBV6-2 or TRBV6-3 with TRBJ2-7, with TRBD1 as a possible D gene (6 bases). The CDR3 consists of 14 residues. CDR1 and CDR2 from the germline V gene are MNHEY and SVGEGT. The V gene lost 2 bases and the J gene lost 4 bases, with 12 bases spanning the gap. In DNA form, the CDR3 reads TGTGCCAGCAGTTACCGGGACATAGGGTACGAGCAGTACTTC. It yields the protein CASSYRDIGYEQYF.

The table lists this clonotype with a few counts. The CDR3 DNA reads TGCAGTGCTATCCTTGGACAGGCCAAAAACATTCAGTACTTC. This gives the protein CSAILGQAKNIQYF. This sequence joins TRBV20-1 and TRBJ2-4; maybe TRBD1 (6 bases). This CDR3 has 14 amino acids. Trimming pared 4 bases from V and 1 base from J, leaving 11 bases between. Per the germline V gene, CDR1 is DFQATT and CDR2 is SNEGSKA (reference sequence).